This TCR beta chain appears in the sequencing data of a study of OX40 agonist ivuxolimab in advanced cancers. Findings and limits, study-wide: Researchers report that CD8+ T cells had, on average, more expanded clones than CD4+. Some nonresponders likewise displayed low normalized T-cell clonal expansion. No antigen was identified for the clonally expanded peripheral T cells.

As regards this clone: No antigen is known for it.

The V gene's germline CDR1 is SGHAT and CDR2 FQNNGV. V gave up 3 bases and J gave up 4 bases; unmatched junction bases: 14. The CDR3 covers 17 residues. Blood samples were obtained at baseline, cycle 4 day 1, and cycle 7 day 1. TCRdb's table, derived via immunoSEQ multiplex PCR, lists solely in-frame clones and lacks some. The sample lists about 21,000 clones, 85% to 90% occurring once. The rearrangement links TRBV11-2 to TRBJ1-1; 7 positions agree with TRBD1. This sequence originates from an adult with an advanced solid tumor such as melanoma, head and neck, liver or kidney cancer. Sample: CD4+ or CD8+ T cells sorted from blood, taken in a trial of the OX40 agonist ivuxolimab. CDR3 coding DNA: TGTGCCAGCAGCTTGGGAGCAGCAGGGGGAGAGGGCACTGAAGCTTTCTTT. Amino acid sequence: CASSLGAAGGEGTEAFF. Full variable domain (remainder filled in from reference TRBV11-2 and TRBJ1-1): EAGVAQSPRYKIIEKRQSVAFWCNPISGHATLYWYQQILGQGPKLLIQFQNNGVVDDSQLPKDRFSAERLKGVDSTLKIQPAKLEDSAVYLCASSLGAAGGEGTEAFFGQGTRLTVV.